This TCR beta chain was recovered during a study of cytotoxic CD8 clonotypes in ibrutinib-treated CLL. Study overall: Across the patients, approximately 10 were relapsed/refractory, 15 treatment-naive and 17 to 18 IGHV unmutated.

Findings of the study overall: Baseline clonality, higher than in age-matched healthy donors, tracked circulating CD8+ T-cell counts. Public clonotypes occurred uncommonly; on treatment, they contracted or remained stable.

On this clone: Its antigen is not known.

The CDR3 is 20 amino acids. Cryopreserved PBMCs supplied roughly 1.8 micrograms of genomic DNA for TCR beta libraries. Repertoires were generated with immunoSEQ multiplex PCR, while TCRdb's copy carries only in-frame clones and drops some. This table has 300,000 to 350,000 clones, around four fifths appearing once. Sequences were derived from PBMCs, sampled before ibrutinib treatment. The chain carries TRBV21-1 and TRBJ1-5; the D segment call TRBD1 is taken from the table without a DNA check. TRBV21-1 has pseudogene status. The source of this sequence is a human donor with chronic lymphocytic leukemia. CDR3 protein: CASTLHRRTGGGHSNQPQHF. The CDR3 DNA follows: TGTGCCAGCACCCTCCACCGTCGGACAGGGGGCGGACATAGCAATCAGCCCCAGCATTTT.